Listed here is a single T cell receptor (beta chain). The antigen remains unidentified. For TCR beta, cDNA was produced by 5'RACE template switching with UMIs. TCRdb re-called the 5' RACE reads and catalogs CDR3 proteins one per entry, DNA excluded. Here the sample table reports about 540,000 distinct CDR3 sequences. Germline CDR1 SGHNT, CDR2 YYREEE (reference sequence). The CDR3 is 16 residues long. These data belong to a study of T cells expressing NK-cell markers. Turning to the study itself: TCR beta repertoires came from sorted CD3+CD56+NKG2C+, CD3+CD56+NKG2C- and CD3+CD56-NKG2C+ T cells.

Study observations and caveats: The dominant NKG2C+ clonotypes represented about 1.0-7.0% of CD8+ T cells in several donors.

Material: blood T cells: a sorted CD56 or NKG2C T cell subset, CD4+ or CD8+ T cells, or bulk PBMC T cells (not recorded which). V and J are TRBV5-4 and TRBJ2-5; TCRdb's D gene call, TRBD1, goes unchecked for lack of DNA. The TCR originated in a man aged 18-30 years in good health. CDR3 in amino acids: CASSLEGWGGGETQYF.